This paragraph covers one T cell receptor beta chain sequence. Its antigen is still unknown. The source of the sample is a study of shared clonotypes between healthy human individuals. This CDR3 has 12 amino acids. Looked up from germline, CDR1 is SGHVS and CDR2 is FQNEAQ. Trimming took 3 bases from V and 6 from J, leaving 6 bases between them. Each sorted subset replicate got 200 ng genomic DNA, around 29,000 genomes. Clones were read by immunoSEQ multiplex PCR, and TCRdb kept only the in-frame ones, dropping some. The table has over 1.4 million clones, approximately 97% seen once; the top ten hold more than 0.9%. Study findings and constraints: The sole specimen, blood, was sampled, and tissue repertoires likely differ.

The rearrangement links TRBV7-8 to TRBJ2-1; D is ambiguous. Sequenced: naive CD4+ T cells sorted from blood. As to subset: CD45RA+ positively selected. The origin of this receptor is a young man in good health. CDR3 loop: CASSFLVNEQFF. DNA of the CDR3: TGTGCCAGCAGCTTCTTGGTCAATGAGCAGTTCTTC.